This T cell receptor (beta chain) came from a study of CD8+ T cells in alopecia areata. Regarding this clone: Its antigen remains unidentified.

Study-wide findings and caveats: Relative to normal scalp, lesional scalp, especially alopecia totalis/universalis, showed higher clonality.

It was cDNA, reverse transcribed from extracted RNA, that served as the sequencing template. Profiled with immunoSEQ multiplex PCR; TCRdb holds only in-frame clones, not every one. The table lists about 250,000 clones, about 68% of them singletons. Trimming took 4 bases from V and 0 from J, leaving 9 bases between them. This CDR3 spans 14 amino acids. Germline CDR1 and CDR2: GTSNPN and SVGIG (reference sequence). The sample was CD4+ T cells sorted from blood, taken at week 0. This receptor was taken from a human donor with alopecia areata. This sequence joins TRBV30 and TRBJ2-2; D call uncertain. CDR3 sequence (DNA): TGTGCCTGGAATTCAGTGACGAACACCGGGGAGCTGTTTTTT. Protein: CAWNSVTNTGELFF.